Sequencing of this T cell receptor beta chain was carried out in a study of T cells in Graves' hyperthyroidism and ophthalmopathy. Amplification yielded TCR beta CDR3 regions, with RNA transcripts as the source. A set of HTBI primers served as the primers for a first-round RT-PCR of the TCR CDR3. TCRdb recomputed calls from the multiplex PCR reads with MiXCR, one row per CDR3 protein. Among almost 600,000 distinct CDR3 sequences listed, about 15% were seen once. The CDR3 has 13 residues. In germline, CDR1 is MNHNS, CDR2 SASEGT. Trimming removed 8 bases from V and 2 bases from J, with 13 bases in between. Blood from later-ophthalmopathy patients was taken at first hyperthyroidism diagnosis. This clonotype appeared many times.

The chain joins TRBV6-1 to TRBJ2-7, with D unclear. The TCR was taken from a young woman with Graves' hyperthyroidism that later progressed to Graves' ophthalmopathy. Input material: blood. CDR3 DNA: TGTGCCAGCTCCCGGGCAGGTGCCTACGAGCAGTACTTC. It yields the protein CASSRAGAYEQYF.